Listed below are T cell receptor beta chains from one sample, sequenced in a study of cytomegalovirus exposure and HLA in healthy donors. The table came from immunoSEQ multiplex PCR; TCRdb's copy has only in-frame clones and leaves some out. Of 130,000 or so clones in the sample, around 89% were seen once. Sequences were obtained from PBMCs. The origin of the receptors is a woman in her 30s in good health and CMV-seropositive. Each CDR3 is given without its conserved first and last residue. The D gene is left open where the match is weak. Size is omitted from some rows. Given values are once, few, many or a class for expanded clones.

V: TRBV29-1; D: TRBD2; size: .; CDR3: SVDSGLAATGELF
V: TRBV5-1; D: TRBD1; size: .; CDR3: ASSPGGDTDTQY
V: TRBV5-4; D: TRBD2; size: once; CDR3: ASSFGLAGNTGELF
V: TRBV6-6; D: TRBD1; size: few; CDR3: ASSAGTDRELF
V: TRBV5-4; D: TRBD2; size: .; CDR3: ASSLWDGGVLETQY
V: TRBV2; D: .; size: .; CDR3: ASTFEVPEQETQY
V: TRBV28; D: .; size: .; CDR3: ASSSFNEKLF
V: TRBV5-5; D: TRBD2; size: few; CDR3: ASSLSLGTSGMSREQY
V: TRBV6-5; D: .; size: .; CDR3: ASSYLQSYNSPLH
V: TRBV5-1; D: TRBD1; size: .; CDR3: ASSADRGAYT
V: TRBV6-5; D: TRBD1; size: .; CDR3: ASSFGTGGLQF
V: TRBV7-9; D: .; size: .; CDR3: ASSFTEVGEQF
V: TRBV27; D: .; size: .; CDR3: ASSFGGYQPQH
V: TRBV15; D: .; size: once; CDR3: ATSRDVGTGTGYT
V: TRBV4-1; D: .; size: .; CDR3: ASSPQGRTSSYEQY